This is a list of T cell receptor beta chains from one sample in a study of response to subunit inactivated influenza vaccine. In TCRdb, the RT-PCR reads were re-called with MiXCR into one record per CDR3 protein. The sample shows fewer than 650,000 distinct CDR3 sequences, around 13% of them seen only once. The sequenced sample was PBMCs from blood, obtained 40 to 50 days after vaccination. The receptors stem from a man aged 45-60 years who received an inactivated influenza vaccine. Each CDR3 is given with its conserved first and last residue. D genes are given only for firm matches. Clone size appears in some rows only: once, few, many, or a class for an expanded clone.

.,TRBJ1-4,.,TRBV7-9,CASSLGPKLFF,TGTGCCAGCAGCTTAGGTCCCAAACTGTTTTTT
TRBD1,TRBJ1-3,many,TRBV20-1,CSAGQGSGNTIYF,TGCAGTGCTGGACAGGGCTCTGGAAACACCATATATTTT
.,TRBJ1-2,.,TRBV18,CASSPPVLGTDPYGYTF,TGTGCCAGCTCACCACCGGTTTTGGGGACGGACCCCTATGGCTACACCTTC
.,TRBJ2-3,.,TRBV20-1,CSARDPLATDTQYF,TGCAGTGCTAGAGATCCCCTGGCCACAGATACGCAGTATTTT
TRBD2,TRBJ2-3,.,TRBV20-1,CSAPTTSFGDTQYF,TGCAGTGCCCCTACGACTAGCTTTGGAGATACGCAGTATTTT
TRBD1,TRBJ2-3,many,TRBV5-1,CASSRGTSTDTQYF,TGTGCCAGCAGCAGGGGGACGAGCACAGATACGCAGTATTTT
TRBD1,TRBJ1-2,.,TRBV15,CATSRTTGTGYTF,TGTGCCACCAGCAGGACGACAGGGACTGGCTACACCTTC
.,TRBJ2-1,.,TRBV4-1,CASSQTGSYNEQFF,TGCGCCAGCAGCCAAACAGGGTCCTACAATGAGCAGTTCTTC
.,TRBJ2-5,many,TRBV12-3/TRBV12-4,CASSSSRGTQYF,TGTGCCAGCAGTTCCAGCCGAGGGACCCAGTACTTC
.,TRBJ2-3,.,TRBV6-1,CASGGAGTDTQYF,TGTGCCAGCGGGGGGGCCGGTACAGATACGCAGTATTTT
TRBD1,TRBJ2-7,.,TRBV12-3/TRBV12-4,CASSPVMGTGGADEQYF,TGTGCCAGCAGTCCGGTTATGGGGACAGGGGGAGCGGACGAGCAGTACTTC
TRBD1,TRBJ2-7,few,TRBV18,CASSRGQSFYEQYF,TGTGCCAGCTCCCGGGGACAGAGTTTCTACGAGCAGTACTTC
.,TRBJ1-2,.,TRBV6-1,CASRTALYDYGYTF,TGTGCCAGCAGGACAGCCCTCTACGACTATGGCTACACCTTC
TRBD2,TRBJ2-1,many,TRBV12-3/TRBV12-4,CASSFGGGAEQFF,TGTGCCAGCAGTTTTGGCGGGGGGGCTGAGCAGTTCTTC
TRBD2,TRBJ2-1,many,TRBV7-9,CASSPPSGSLYNEQFF,TGTGCCAGCAGCCCCCCAAGCGGGAGCCTCTACAATGAGCAGTTCTTC
TRBD2,TRBJ2-1,few,TRBV28,CASSQRGGGGRSEQFF,TGTGCCAGCAGTCAAAGGGGCGGGGGGGGTCGGAGTGAGCAGTTCTTC